This TCR beta chain was retrieved from a study of monozygotic twins with inflammatory bowel disease. The authors made each sample's cDNA in eight separate reactions. TCRdb processed the 5' RACE reads again and assigns one entry to each CDR3 protein, with no DNA. Its table records about 380,000 distinct CDR3 sequences. Whole-study findings and limits: Clonotype sharing was lower in IBD patients than healthy twins, most markedly with disease activity.

This CDR3 comprises 15 residues. Germline CDR1 MNHEY, CDR2 SVGEGT. Concerning this clonotype itself: The antigen is unknown.

The chain links TRBV6-2 or TRBV6-3 to TRBJ2-1; as DNA is missing, the TRBD1 call by TCRdb cannot be tested. The material sequenced was blood. This clonotype originated in a human donor with ulcerative colitis or Crohn's disease, or a healthy co-twin of an affected twin (not recorded which). The CDR3 loop reads CASSYSPDRAHEQFF.